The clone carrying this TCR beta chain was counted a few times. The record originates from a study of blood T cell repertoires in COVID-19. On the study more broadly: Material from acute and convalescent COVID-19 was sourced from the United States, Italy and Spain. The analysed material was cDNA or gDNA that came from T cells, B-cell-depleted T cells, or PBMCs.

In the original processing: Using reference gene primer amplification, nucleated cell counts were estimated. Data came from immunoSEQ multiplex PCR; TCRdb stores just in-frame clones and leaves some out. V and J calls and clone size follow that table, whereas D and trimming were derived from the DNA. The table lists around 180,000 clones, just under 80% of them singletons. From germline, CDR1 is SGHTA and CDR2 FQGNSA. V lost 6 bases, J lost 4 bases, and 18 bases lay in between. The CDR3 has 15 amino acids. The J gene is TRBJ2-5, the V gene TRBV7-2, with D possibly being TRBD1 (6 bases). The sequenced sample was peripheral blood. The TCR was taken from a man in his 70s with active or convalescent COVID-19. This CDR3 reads CASRAQQGYIETQYF. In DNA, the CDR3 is TGTGCCAGCAGGGCCCAACAGGGTTACATAGAGACCCAGTACTTC.